What follows are 7 T cell receptor beta chains derived from one specimen sequenced in a study of blood T cell repertoires in COVID-19 (TCRdb year 2020). Libraries were prepared through the immunoSEQ multiplex PCR assay. This is the immuneACCESS table as TCRdb keeps it, with only in-frame sequences that have V and J called. A part of the clones is gone; compared with another copy, unresolved V genes explain less than half, and the rest is unexplained. Across this sample there are around 160,000 clones, with about four fifths seen only once. More than 3% of the sample belongs to the ten largest clones. The sample was PBMCs or T cells enriched from blood (not recorded which). The origin of the receptors is a woman aged 60 to 75 who had recovered from COVID-19.

This chain links TRBV3-1 (or the pseudogene TRBV3-2) with TRBJ1-1; tentatively, D is TRBD1 (5 bases). V gave up 5 bases and J gave up 0 bases, with 7 bases separating them. CDR1 and CDR2 (germline): LGHDT, YNNKEL (reference sequence). The CDR3 length is 13 residues. DNA for the CDR3: TGTGCCAGCAGCTCACAGGTGAACACTGAAGCTTTCTTT. Its translation is CASSSQVNTEAFF.

A few counts support this clone. The rearrangement joins TRBV19 to TRBJ2-2; 8 bases line up with TRBD2. The CDR3 length is 13 residues. The germline V gene has CDR1 LNHDA and CDR2 SQIVND (reference sequence). V shed 11 bases and J 9 bases; nucleotides not matched to a gene: 11. CDR3 sequence: CAGKREGGRELFF. DNA for the CDR3: TGTGCCGGAAAACGGGAGGGGGGCCGGGAGCTGTTTTTT.

This clone was picked up one time. This sequence joins TRBV5-1 and TRBJ2-7, with 7 bases matching TRBD1. The CDR3 has 13 residues. Trimming at V came to 4 bases and at J to 6 bases, leaving 7 bases not matched to a gene. Germline V gene sequence: CDR1 SGHRS, CDR2 YFSETQ. The CDR3 reads CASSHDRQGEQYF. The CDR3, as DNA: TGCGCCAGCAGCCACGACCGACAGGGCGAGCAGTACTTC.

The chain is built from TRBV11-2 and TRBJ2-4, with TRBD2 as a possible D gene (6 bases). Germline V gene data show CDR1 as SGHAT and CDR2 as FQNNGV. Trimming stripped 3 bases from V and 7 bases from J, with 10 bases between. The CDR3 is 13 amino acids. CDR3 sequence: CASSFRGVNIQYF. The CDR3 DNA reads as TGTGCCAGCAGCTTTCGCGGGGTGAACATTCAGTACTTC.

The J gene is TRBJ1-5, the V gene TRBV30, with 10 bases matching TRBD1. Germline values: CDR1 GTSNPN, CDR2 SVGIG (reference sequence). V shed 1 base and J 7 bases; nucleotides not matched to a gene: 4. The CDR3 is made up of 14 amino acids. The CDR3 region has the DNA TGTGCCTGGAGTGCGACAGGGGGCTGGCAGCCCCAGCATTTT. Translating gives CAWSATGGWQPQHF.

The J gene is TRBJ1-6, the V gene TRBV30, with a possible D match to TRBD1 (5 bases). The CDR3 is 15 residues long. Trimming took off 0 bases at V and 9 bases at J, with 15 bases between the two ends. CDR1 GTSNPN and CDR2 SVGIG come from the germline V gene (reference sequence). The CDR3 DNA reads TGTGCCTGGAGTGTAGGGGTACTTGGTGGTTCACCCCTCCACTTT. It encodes CAWSVGVLGGSPLHF.

The rearrangement links TRBV19 to TRBJ1-3; D unclear. Germline V lookup: CDR1 LNHDA, CDR2 SQIVND (reference sequence). V was pared by 5 bases and J by 0 bases, with 14 bases between. The CDR3 is 16 amino acids. CDR3 in DNA: TGTGCCAGTAGTTCTCAATCCTCGGGCTCTGGAAACACCATATATTTT. It specifies CASSSQSSGSGNTIYF.